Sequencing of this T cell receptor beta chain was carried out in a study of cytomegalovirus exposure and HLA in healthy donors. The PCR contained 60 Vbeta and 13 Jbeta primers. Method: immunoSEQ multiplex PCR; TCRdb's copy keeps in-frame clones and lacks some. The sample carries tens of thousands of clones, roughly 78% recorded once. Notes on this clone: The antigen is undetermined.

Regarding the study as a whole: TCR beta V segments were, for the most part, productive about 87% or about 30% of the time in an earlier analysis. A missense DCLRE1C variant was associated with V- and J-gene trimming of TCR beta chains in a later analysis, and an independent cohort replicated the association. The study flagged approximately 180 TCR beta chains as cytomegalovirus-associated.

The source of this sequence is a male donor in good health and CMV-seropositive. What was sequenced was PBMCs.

The CDR3 is CASSQAWGRGSTDTQYF. Here the CDR3 DNA reads TGCGCCAGCAGCCAAGCTTGGGGCAGGGGGAGCACAGATACGCAGTATTTT. The rearrangement uses TRBV4-1 and TRBJ2-3, with TRBD1 identical over 7 bases. J gave up 0 bases and V 1 base, and 7 bases lay outside the gene matches. This CDR3 spans 17 amino acids. From germline, CDR1 is MGHRA and CDR2 YSYEKL.